Below are 15 T cell receptor beta chains sequenced from a single sample in a study of human T cells and chemical hapten exposure. MiXCR, run by TCRdb on the RACE reads, gives a single entry per CDR3 protein. In the table there are roughly 90,000 distinct CDR3 sequences, 8% to 10% of which are singletons. Time point specified: pre-sensitization, week 0. Treatment defined: therapeutic diphenylcyclopropenone sensitization with weekly scalp DPC. This sample comprised whole blood, obtained in connection with sensitization to the hapten diphenylcyclopropenone (DPC). The receptor source for this set is a woman aged 40 to 55 with alopecia areata. Some clones in this sample may be carry-over from other donors' samples.

The J gene is TRBJ2-7, the V gene TRBV11-2; D is perhaps TRBD1 (7 bases). V was shortened by 3 bases and J by 1 base, with 16 bases between the two germline ends. Germline-derived CDR1 and CDR2 are SGHAT and FQNNGV. The CDR3 consists of 16 residues. The CDR3 region is CASSFDQGGLSYEQYF. The DNA for the CDR3 is TGTGCCAGCAGCTTTGATCAGGGGGGCTTATCCTACGAGCAGTACTTC.

This clonotype was observed a few times. CDR3 sequence: CASSSPGLSTDTQYF. The CDR3 region has the DNA TGCGCCAGCAGCTCACCGGGACTATCTACAGATACGCAGTATTTT. This chain joins TRBV10-2 and TRBJ2-3; TRBD2 matches at 7 bases. The ends lost 6 bases at V and 3 bases at J; junction bases unmatched: 9. There are 15 residues in the CDR3. CDR1 and CDR2 (germline): WSHSY, SAAADI.

The chain recombines TRBV6-2 or TRBV6-3 with TRBJ2-1; D ambiguous. Between the trimmed V and J ends, which lost 4 bases and 6 bases, there was a span of 13 bases. The germline CDR1 and CDR2 sequences are MNHEY and SVGEGT. CDR3 length equals 14 residues. The CDR3 sequence: CASSSSFLPNEQFF. CDR3 DNA: TGTGCCAGCAGTTCGAGTTTCCTCCCCAATGAGCAGTTCTTC.

This clonotype was found many times. V and J are TRBV16 and TRBJ1-2, with a tentative D call TRBD1 (5 bases). The CDR3 is made up of 13 amino acids. The V gene lost 3 bases and the J gene lost 1 base, with 6 bases spanning the gap. CDR1 KGHSY and CDR2 FQNENV come from the germline V gene. The CDR3 loop reads CASSQGVNYGYTF. The CDR3 region has the DNA TGTGCCAGCAGCCAGGGGGTTAACTATGGCTACACCTTC.

V and J are TRBV14 and TRBJ1-2, with D maybe TRBD1 (5 bases). Trimming removed 0 bases from V and 5 bases from J, with 7 bases in between. Germline V gene data show CDR1 as SGHDN and CDR2 as FVKESK. The CDR3 is 13 residues long. The CDR3 sequence: CASSQDQGYGYTF. The CDR3 region has the DNA TGTGCCAGCAGCCAAGATCAGGGTTATGGCTACACCTTC.

This clonotype was seen many times. The chain couples TRBV4-2 to TRBJ2-5; D call uncertain. The CDR3 sequence is 14 residues long. Germline CDR1 and CDR2: LGHNA and YNFKEQ. Trimming stripped 2 bases from V and 1 base from J, with 8 bases between. The CDR3 sequence: CASSQSDVQETQYF. The CDR3 nucleotides are TGTGCCAGCAGCCAATCGGACGTCCAAGAGACCCAGTACTTC.

The chain carries TRBV29-1 and TRBJ2-1; 8 bases agree with TRBD1. Germline loops: CDR1 SQVTM, CDR2 ANQGSEA. V lost 5 bases, J lost 1 base, and 10 bases stayed unmatched. This CDR3 is built from 16 residues. The CDR3 sequence: CSVQGAPSPSYNEQFF. The CDR3, as DNA: TGCAGCGTTCAGGGGGCACCCTCTCCGTCCTACAATGAGCAGTTCTTC.

The table lists this clonotype with many counts. The CDR3 sequence is CASSPQRGGPNTGELFF. The CDR3 DNA reads TGTGCCAGCAGTCCCCAGCGGGGGGGACCGAACACCGGGGAGCTGTTTTTT. The chain couples TRBV12-3 or TRBV12-4 to TRBJ2-2; 10 bases match TRBD2. The CDR3 is 17 residues long. The junction had 6 bases not matched to a gene; V was cut back by 5 bases and J by 0 bases.

A few counts support this clonotype. This chain links TRBV7-9 with TRBJ1-4; D not certain. Trimming pared 0 bases from V and 0 bases from J, leaving 11 bases between. Germline values: CDR1 SEHNR, CDR2 FQNEAQ (reference sequence). This CDR3 is 17 amino acids long. CDR3 protein: CASSLASGVATNEKLFF. CDR3 DNA sequence: TGTGCCAGCAGCTTAGCTTCCGGGGTTGCAACTAATGAAAAACTGTTTTTT.

This chain links TRBV2 with TRBJ2-3; D unresolved. V was cut by 6 bases and J by 0 bases, with 4 bases left in between. The CDR3 runs 12 residues. CDR1 is SNHLY, CDR2 FYNNEI, per germline. The CDR3 nucleotides read TGTGCCAGCAGGGAAAGCACAGATACGCAGTATTTT. It translates to CASRESTDTQYF.

This clonotype was seen many times. The rearrangement uses TRBV30 and TRBJ2-6; D gene unclear. Trimming stripped 2 bases from V and 4 bases from J, with 9 bases between. Germline V lookup: CDR1 GTSNPN, CDR2 SVGIG (reference sequence). CDR3 length equals 14 residues. Here the CDR3 reads CAWSRLLGANVLTF. The CDR3 DNA reads TGTGCCTGGAGTAGGCTTCTCGGGGCCAACGTCCTGACTTTC.

This clonotype was seen a handful of times. The rearrangement joins TRBV3-1 to TRBJ1-6, with D maybe TRBD1 (5 bases). The CDR3 spans 14 residues. In germline, CDR1 is LGHDT, CDR2 YNNKEL (reference sequence). Trimming left V 8 bases short and J 4 bases short, with 12 bases between. For the CDR3, the DNA is TGTGCCAGCGCGACGGGGGGTTATAATTCACCCCTCCACTTT. Amino acids: CASATGGYNSPLHF.

This clonotype was recorded a few times. J is TRBJ1-2 and V is TRBV20-1; D is unclear. This CDR3 is 11 amino acids long. V was pared by 3 bases and J by 7 bases, with 9 bases between. Germline V gene lookup returns CDR1 DFQATT and CDR2 SNEGSKA (reference sequence). CDR3 in amino acids: CSARRQSGYTF. CDR3 bases: TGCAGTGCTAGGCGGCAGAGTGGCTACACCTTC.

The sample holds a few counts of this clonotype. V is TRBV12-3 or TRBV12-4 and J is TRBJ2-5, with a weak D call TRBD2 (6 bases). Trimming removed 3 bases at V and 6 bases at J, with 11 bases between. This CDR3 region has 13 residues. The CDR3 sequence is CASSFRDWKTQYF. The CDR3, as DNA: TGTGCCAGCAGTTTTAGGGACTGGAAGACCCAGTACTTC.

A few counts support this clonotype. CDR3 in DNA: TGTGCTAGTGGTTTGGATGCCAGCGGGGCGTACACCGGGGAGCTGTTTTTT. It encodes CASGLDASGAYTGELFF. This chain joins TRBV12-5 and TRBJ2-2; the match to TRBD2 covers 7 bases. This CDR3 has 17 amino acids. Losses at the gene ends were 1 base for V and 3 bases for J; bases not matched to a gene: 8. The germline V gene has CDR1 LGHNT and CDR2 FRNRAP.